The present TCR beta chain was sequenced within a study of T cells in Graves' hyperthyroidism and ophthalmopathy. Whole-study findings and limits: Ophthalmopathy was separated from stable hyperthyroidism by a 13 V-J model.

RNA transcripts served as the template for amplifying TCR beta CDR3 regions. TCR CDR3 regions were first amplified by RT-PCR with HTBI primers. Each CDR3 protein is one row after TCRdb ran MiXCR on the multiplex PCR reads. Counted here are about 460,000 distinct CDR3 sequences, 20% to 25% occurring once; the ten biggest clones make up about half. Each diagnosis was grounded in clinical symptoms, serum thyroxine and TRAb, thyroid ultrasound, and orbital computed tomography. Remarks on this clonotype: Its target is not known.

The clonotype originates from an older woman with Graves' ophthalmopathy. The sample comprised blood.

As DNA, the CDR3 is TGTGCCAGCAGTTACTCGGGACTACCCTACGAGCAGTACTTC. Translating gives CASSYSGLPYEQYF. This chain uses TRBV6-2 or TRBV6-3 with TRBJ2-7; 7 nucleotides match TRBD2. The trim removed 0 bases at V and 2 bases at J, leaving 1 base unmatched. The CDR3 extends over 14 amino acids. Per the germline V gene, CDR1 is MNHEY and CDR2 is SVGEGT.